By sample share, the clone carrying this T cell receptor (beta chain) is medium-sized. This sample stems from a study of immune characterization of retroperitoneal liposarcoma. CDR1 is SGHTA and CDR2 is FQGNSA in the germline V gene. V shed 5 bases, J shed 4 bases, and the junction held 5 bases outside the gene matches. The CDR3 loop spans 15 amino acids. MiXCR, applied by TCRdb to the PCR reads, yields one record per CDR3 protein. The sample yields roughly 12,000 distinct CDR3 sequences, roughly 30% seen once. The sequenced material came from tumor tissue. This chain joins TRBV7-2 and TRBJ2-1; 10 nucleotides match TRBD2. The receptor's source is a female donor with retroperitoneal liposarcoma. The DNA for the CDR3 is TGTGCCAGCAGCCCAGATAGCGGGAGGTACAATGAGCAGTTCTTC. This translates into CASSPDSGRYNEQFF. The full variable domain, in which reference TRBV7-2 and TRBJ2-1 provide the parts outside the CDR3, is GAGVSQSPSNKVTEKGKDVELRCDPISGHTALYWYRQSLGQGLEFLIYFQGNSAPDKSGLPSDRFSAERTGGSVSTLTIQRTQQEDSAVYLCASSPDSGRYNEQFFGPGTRLTVL.